These T cell receptor beta chains were read from a single sample in a study of CXCR3-negative and CXCR3-positive naive CD8 T cells. TCRdb reworked the 5' RACE reads into one entry per CDR3 protein, no DNA. This table lists about 89,000 distinct CDR3 sequences. Sequenced input: naive CXCR3+ CD8+ T cells from blood. The receptors come from a human donor in good health. Some clones in this sample may be carry-over from other donors' samples. The CDR3 runs from the conserved cysteine through the conserved F or W.

V gene: TRBV4-3
J gene: TRBJ2-7
CDR3 protein: CASSQERSGSYEQYF

V gene: TRBV20-1
J gene: TRBJ1-1
CDR3 protein: CSARGPWDTEAFF

V gene: TRBV4-1
J gene: TRBJ2-1
CDR3 protein: CASSQSPGSYNEQFF

V gene: TRBV12-3/TRBV12-4
J gene: TRBJ2-2
CDR3 protein: CASGDGVNTGELFF

V gene: TRBV6-6
J gene: TRBJ1-4
CDR3 protein: CASRPGTVNEKLFF

V gene: TRBV28
J gene: TRBJ2-1
CDR3 protein: CASTTNLPGLAPKKASYNEQFF

V gene: TRBV15
J gene: TRBJ1-5
CDR3 protein: CATSRDGGGQPQHF

V gene: TRBV12-3/TRBV12-4
J gene: TRBJ2-6
CDR3 protein: CASSRVAGASGANVLTF

V gene: TRBV28
J gene: TRBJ2-1
CDR3 protein: CASSGTGEDAYNEQFF

V gene: TRBV2
J gene: TRBJ2-7
CDR3 protein: CASSLRHGTYEQYF

V gene: TRBV29-1
J gene: TRBJ2-7
CDR3 protein: CSVEHGGDYEQYF

V gene: TRBV28
J gene: TRBJ2-3
CDR3 protein: CASSSSELGGYTDTQYF

V gene: TRBV30
J gene: TRBJ1-5
CDR3 protein: CAWGAGRASQPQHF

V gene: TRBV4-3
J gene: TRBJ1-4
CDR3 protein: CASSQEGTGTSEKLFF

V gene: TRBV4-2
J gene: TRBJ2-1
CDR3 protein: CASSQVQRAYNEQFF

V gene: TRBV6-2/TRBV6-3
J gene: TRBJ2-7
CDR3 protein: CASSYPTGPGDEQYF

V gene: TRBV4-3
J gene: TRBJ2-7
CDR3 protein: CASSREQGPSYEQYF

V gene: TRBV27
J gene: TRBJ2-3
CDR3 protein: CASSLGVATDTQYF

V gene: TRBV21-1
J gene: TRBJ2-5
CDR3 protein: CASSKETGLRETPYF

V gene: TRBV28
J gene: TRBJ2-3
CDR3 protein: CASTRDRGQSDTQYF